Here is one T cell receptor (beta chain) with its context. Its antigen is still unknown. The sample carries other DNA sequences with the same CDR3. This specimen belongs to a study of shared clonotypes between healthy human individuals. Across the whole study: Donor composition was a couple of women and a few men, aged 18 to 49. CD4 naive and memory got three plates each, CD8 naive two, CD8 memory one. Overall study findings and caveats: Several donors had about 5.1% of their naive CD4 clonotypes in common.

In the authors' workflow: ImmunoSEQ supplied junction-only sequences lacking quality scores, so filtering was different. Only in-frame clones appear in the TCRdb table, and some are missing; sequencing was by immunoSEQ multiplex PCR. D and trimming were read from the DNA, whereas the V and J calls and clone size are those reported in that table. The table includes approximately 2,200,000 clones, roughly 91% detected once. CD8 cells classed as naive were CD45RO-negative and positively selected for CCR7, excluding terminally differentiated effector memory CD45RA+ cells. This receptor was taken from a man aged 18 to 29 in good health. Some clones in this sample may be carry-over from other donors' samples. The sample consisted of naive CD8+ T cells from PBMCs.

The CDR3 spells CASSLGTGSNQPQHF. Here the CDR3 DNA reads TGTGCCAGCAGCTTAGGGACGGGTAGCAATCAGCCCCAGCATTTT. This chain uses TRBV7-9 with TRBJ1-5; D unresolved. V lost 1 base and J lost 0, with 7 bases in between. The CDR3 runs to 15 residues. Germline values: CDR1 SEHNR, CDR2 FQNEAQ (reference sequence). The variable domain in full, completed from reference TRBV7-9 and TRBJ1-5, reads DTGVSQNPRHKITKRGQNVTFRCDPISEHNRLYWYRQTLGQGPEFLTYFQNEAQLEKSRLLSDRFSAERPKGSFSTLEIQRTEQGDSAMYLCASSLGTGSNQPQHFGDGTRLSIL.